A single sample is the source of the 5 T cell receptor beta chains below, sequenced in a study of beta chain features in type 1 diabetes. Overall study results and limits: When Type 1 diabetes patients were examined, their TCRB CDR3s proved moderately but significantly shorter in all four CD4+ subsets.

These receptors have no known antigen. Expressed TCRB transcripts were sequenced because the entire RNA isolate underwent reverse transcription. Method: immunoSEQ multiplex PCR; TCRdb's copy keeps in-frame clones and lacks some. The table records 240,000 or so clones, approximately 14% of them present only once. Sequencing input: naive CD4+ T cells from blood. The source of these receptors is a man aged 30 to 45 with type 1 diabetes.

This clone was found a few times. The CDR3 spells CASSLLENQPQHF. As DNA, the CDR3 is TGTGCCAGCAGCTTATTGGAGAATCAGCCCCAGCATTTT. V usage is TRBV7-8 and J usage is TRBJ1-5; no definite D call. Per the germline V gene, CDR1 is SGHVS and CDR2 is FQNEAQ. Trimming removed 2 bases at V and 4 bases at J, with 6 bases between. The CDR3 sequence is 13 residues long.

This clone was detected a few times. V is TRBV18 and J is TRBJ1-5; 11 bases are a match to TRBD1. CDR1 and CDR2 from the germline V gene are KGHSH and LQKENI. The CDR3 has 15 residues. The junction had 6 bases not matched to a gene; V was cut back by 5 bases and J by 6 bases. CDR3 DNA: TGTGCCAGCTCAGCGGGACAGGGGGGAACTCAGCCCCAGCATTTT. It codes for CASSAGQGGTQPQHF.

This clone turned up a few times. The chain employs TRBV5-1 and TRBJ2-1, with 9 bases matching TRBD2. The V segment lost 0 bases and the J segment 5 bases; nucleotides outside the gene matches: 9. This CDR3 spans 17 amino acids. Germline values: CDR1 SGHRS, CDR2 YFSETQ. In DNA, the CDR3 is TGCGCCAGCAGCTTGGTTCCAGCGGGAGGCGCGGACAATGAGCAGTTCTTC. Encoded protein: CASSLVPAGGADNEQFF.

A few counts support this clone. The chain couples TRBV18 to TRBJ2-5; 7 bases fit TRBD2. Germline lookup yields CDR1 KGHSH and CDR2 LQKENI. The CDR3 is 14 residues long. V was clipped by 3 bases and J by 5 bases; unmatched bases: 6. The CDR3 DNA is TGTGCCAGCTCACCTTCAGCGGGAATGGAGACCCAGTACTTC. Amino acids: CASSPSAGMETQYF. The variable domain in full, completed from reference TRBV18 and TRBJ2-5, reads NAGVMQNPRHLVRRRGQEARLRCSPMKGHSHVYWYRQLPEEGLKFMVYLQKENIIDESGMPKERFSAEFPKEGPSILRIQQVVRGDSAAYFCASSPSAGMETQYFGPGTRLLVL.

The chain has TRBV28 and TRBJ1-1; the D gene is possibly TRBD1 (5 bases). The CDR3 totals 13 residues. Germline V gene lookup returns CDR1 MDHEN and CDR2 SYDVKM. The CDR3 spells CAHARQSNTEAFF. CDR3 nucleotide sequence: TGTGCACACGCGAGACAGTCGAACACTGAAGCTTTCTTT.